This T cell receptor (beta chain) was recorded in a study of breast tumors, draining lymph nodes, adjacent tissues. Regarding this clonotype: Its antigen is as yet unknown.

In TCRdb, the multiplex PCR reads were re-called with MiXCR into one record per CDR3 protein. The sample contains some 170,000 distinct CDR3 sequences, 25% to 40% of which appear only once. This CDR3 comprises 13 residues. The J segment lost 10 bases and the V segment lost 11 bases, leaving 12 bases of the junction unmatched. Germline values: CDR1 SGHTA, CDR2 FQGTGA. Breast cancer patients provided tissue from their axillary draining lymph nodes. Overall study findings and caveats: Data fit most tumor T cells coming from lymph node, expanding in tumor. Data only fit, rather than demonstrated, lymph node origin of most tumor T cells. Tumor and nontumor repertoires were significantly more similar in luminal-like than in basal-like breast cancer. Compared with lymph nodes, tumors were less diverse; compared with nontumor tissue, more.

The source of this sequence is a female donor with breast cancer. Some clones in this sample may be carry-over from other donors' samples. The sequenced sample consisted of axillary lymph node tissue. The chain combines TRBV7-3 with TRBJ2-1, with TRBD2 matching over 9 bases. CDR3 nucleotides: TGTGCCTGTGGGGTAGCGGGAGCAGGGGAGCAGTTCTTC. Translation gives CACGVAGAGEQFF.